The T cell receptor (beta chain) described here comes from a study of long-term antiretroviral therapy in people with HIV. This CDR3 comprises 13 residues. Germline CDR1 is SEHNR and CDR2 is FQNEAQ (reference sequence). Trimming removed 2 bases from V and 8 bases from J, with 12 bases in between. The immunoSEQ assay was v3.0, run at survey level. Data came from immunoSEQ multiplex PCR; TCRdb stores just in-frame clones and leaves some out. The data contain under 20,000 clones, around four fifths of them singletons. Participants living with HIV all received treatment in the United States. The TCR comes from a woman aged 45-59 years with HIV. Specimen: unsorted PBMCs, collected 0.3 years after starting antiretroviral therapy. The chain is built from TRBV7-9 and TRBJ1-2; the D gene is possibly TRBD1 (5 bases). The CDR3 loop is CASSLTQGVGYTF. In DNA form, the CDR3 reads TGTGCCAGCAGCTTAACCCAGGGCGTGGGCTACACCTTC. Full variable domain (outside the CDR3, taken from reference TRBV7-9 and TRBJ1-2): DTGVSQNPRHKITKRGQNVTFRCDPISEHNRLYWYRQTLGQGPEFLTYFQNEAQLEKSRLLSDRFSAERPKGSFSTLEIQRTEQGDSAMYLCASSLTQGVGYTFGSGTRLTVV.